This is a list of T cell receptor beta chains from one sample in a study of siplizumab effects on memory and regulatory T cells. TCRdb's copy holds only in-frame clones and misses some; the assay was immunoSEQ multiplex PCR. The table lists 90,000 to 130,000 clones, roughly 92% of them singletons, with 1% to 1.5% in the top ten. Sequencing input: CD4+ T cells sorted from blood. All receptors come from a human donor in good health. Both conserved end residues are part of each CDR3. The D gene is left open where the match is weak. The size entry is marked missing in some rows and otherwise reads once, few, many or a size class.

clone size	D gene	J gene	V gene	CDR3 protein	CDR3 DNA
NA	TRBD1	TRBJ1-1	TRBV5-1	CASSPSRDRGTEAFF	TGCGCCAGCAGCCCTTCGCGGGACAGGGGCACTGAAGCTTTCTTT
NA	NA	TRBJ1-2	TRBV6-1	CASSGGFNYGYTF	TGTGCCAGCAGTGGGGGATTTAACTATGGCTACACCTTC
NA	TRBD1	TRBJ2-1	TRBV11-2	CASSFSVGTVNEQFF	TGTGCCAGCAGCTTTAGCGTAGGGACAGTCAATGAGCAGTTCTTC
once	TRBD2	TRBJ2-5	TRBV15	CATSSVAGARAETQYF	TGTGCCACCAGCAGCGTAGCGGGAGCACGAGCAGAGACCCAGTACTTC
NA	NA	TRBJ1-3	TRBV11-2	CASSFHWTVSGNTIYF	TGTGCCAGCAGCTTCCACTGGACAGTCTCTGGAAACACCATATATTTT
NA	NA	TRBJ1-5	TRBV4-2	CASSQDQVGRGQPQHF	TGTGCCAGCAGCCAAGATCAGGTGGGGAGGGGGCAGCCCCAGCATTTT
NA	NA	TRBJ2-3	TRBV6-5	CASSYSIAADTQYF	TGTGCCAGCAGTTACTCGATCGCGGCAGATACGCAGTATTTT
NA	NA	TRBJ2-7	TRBV5-1	CASSLGLALGYEQYF	TGCGCCAGCAGCTTGGGTCTAGCGTTGGGCTACGAGCAGTACTTC
NA	NA	TRBJ1-3	TRBV30	CAQRGLLSGNTIYF	TGTGCCCAACGGGGACTGCTCTCTGGAAACACCATATATTTT
NA	TRBD1	TRBJ2-7	TRBV5-1	CASSLSGTASAYEQYF	TGCGCCAGCAGCTTGTCAGGGACAGCGTCCGCCTACGAGCAGTACTTC
NA	NA	TRBJ1-1	TRBV9	CASGGSYTEAFF	TGTGCCAGCGGTGGATCATACACTGAAGCTTTCTTT
NA	TRBD2	TRBJ2-7	TRBV18	CASSPPASGGYEQYF	TGTGCCAGCTCACCACCGGCTAGCGGAGGCTACGAGCAGTACTTC
NA	TRBD1	TRBJ2-5	TRBV18	CASSPSDRGLETQYF	TGTGCCAGCTCACCTTCGGACAGGGGGCTAGAGACCCAGTACTTC
NA	TRBD2	TRBJ2-7	TRBV18	CASSLRTSGVAYEQYF	TGTGCCAGCTCCCTCAGGACTAGCGGGGTCGCCTACGAGCAGTACTTC
NA	NA	TRBJ2-7	TRBV5-5	CASSSTATTSYEQYF	TGTGCCAGCAGCTCTACAGCAACCACTTCCTACGAGCAGTACTTC
few	TRBD1	TRBJ1-4	TRBV5-1	CASRQGDNEKLFF	TGCGCCAGCCGACAGGGGGATAATGAAAAACTGTTTTTT
NA	NA	TRBJ2-2	TRBV5-8	CASSLQARAKLFF	TGTGCCAGCAGCTTGCAAGCTCGGGCGAAGCTGTTTTTT
once	TRBD1	TRBJ1-2	TRBV25-1	CASSDTGGSDYGYTF	TGTGCCAGCAGTGACACAGGGGGCAGTGACTATGGCTACACCTTC
NA	NA	TRBJ1-3	TRBV29-1	CSVEDDLPALTYF	TGCAGCGTTGAAGACGATCTGCCAGCTCTCACTTATTTT
NA	NA	TRBJ2-1	TRBV5-1	CASSLGQNEQFF	TGCGCCAGCAGCTTGGGACAGAATGAGCAGTTCTTC
NA	TRBD1	TRBJ2-3	TRBV6-1	CASSEVPQGGTDTQYF	TGTGCCAGCAGTGAAGTCCCCCAGGGGGGCACAGATACGCAGTATTTT
NA	TRBD2	TRBJ2-1	TRBV9	CASSPRGGTYNEQFF	TGTGCCAGCAGCCCTCGGGGGGGGACTTACAATGAGCAGTTCTTC
NA	NA	TRBJ2-1	TRBV12-5	CASVGGFRRDNEQFF	TGTGCTAGTGTTGGGGGTTTTAGACGAGACAATGAGCAGTTCTTC
NA	TRBD2	TRBJ2-7	TRBV18	CASATSGTGYEQYF	TGTGCCAGTGCAACTAGCGGGACTGGCTACGAGCAGTACTTC
once	NA	TRBJ1-2	TRBV11-2	CASSLEVDGGYGYTF	TGTGCCAGCAGCCTAGAAGTCGACGGAGGCTATGGCTACACCTTC
NA	TRBD2	TRBJ2-1	TRBV19	CASKPGTSGSIDEQFF	TGTGCCAGTAAGCCTGGGACTAGCGGGAGTATCGATGAGCAGTTCTTC
once	TRBD2	TRBJ2-7	TRBV28	CASSLPGLQIYEQYF	TGTGCCAGCTCCCTTCCGGGACTACAGATCTACGAGCAGTACTTC
NA	NA	TRBJ2-1	TRBV6-6	CASTGAPYNEQFF	TGTGCCAGCACGGGAGCCCCCTACAATGAGCAGTTCTTC
NA	NA	TRBJ2-2	TRBV5-4	CASSRTGELFF	TGTGCCAGCAGCCGTACCGGGGAGCTGTTTTTT
NA	TRBD1	TRBJ1-1	TRBV4-1	CASSQDQGQGTGNTEAFF	TGCGCCAGCAGCCAAGATCAGGGACAGGGAACGGGGAACACTGAAGCTTTCTTT
NA	NA	TRBJ2-1	TRBV2	CASSDRQWGNEQFF	TGTGCCAGCAGCGACCGTCAATGGGGAAATGAGCAGTTCTTC
NA	TRBD1	TRBJ2-7	TRBV15	CATSRGTGSSYEQYF	TGTGCCACCAGCAGGGGGACAGGGTCCTCCTACGAGCAGTACTTC
NA	NA	TRBJ2-1	TRBV5-4	CASSPGSSYNEQFF	TGTGCCAGCAGCCCGGGCAGCTCCTACAATGAGCAGTTCTTC
once	TRBD1	TRBJ2-1	TRBV6-5	CASSYQQGARNEQFF	TGTGCCAGCAGTTACCAGCAGGGGGCGCGTAATGAGCAGTTCTTC
once	NA	TRBJ2-3	TRBV2	CATTRDFKDTQYF	TGTGCCACGACTAGAGATTTTAAAGATACGCAGTATTTT
NA	TRBD2	TRBJ2-1	TRBV11-1	CASSFSGLASFYNEQFF	TGTGCCAGCAGCTTTTCGGGACTAGCTTCTTTCTACAATGAGCAGTTCTTC
once	NA	TRBJ2-7	TRBV25-1	CASSEGTVLPYEQYF	TGTGCCAGCAGTGAAGGTACAGTCCTACCTTACGAGCAGTACTTC
NA	TRBD2	TRBJ2-5	TRBV9	CASSVEPAGVQETQYF	TGTGCCAGCAGCGTAGAGCCAGCGGGGGTCCAAGAGACCCAGTACTTC
NA	TRBD2	TRBJ2-1	TRBV7-2	CASSSTRTSGSRDEQFF	TGTGCCAGCAGCTCCACTCGGACTAGCGGGAGTAGGGATGAGCAGTTCTTC
NA	TRBD1	TRBJ2-7	TRBV7-2	CASRRGQGLTYEQYF	TGTGCCAGCAGACGAGGACAGGGTCTAACCTACGAGCAGTACTTC
few	NA	TRBJ2-5	TRBV5-6	CASSYQVGGRETQYF	TGTGCCAGCAGCTATCAAGTTGGGGGGCGAGAGACCCAGTACTTC
NA	NA	TRBJ2-7	TRBV28	CASSFPWDTLTYEQYF	TGTGCCAGCAGTTTTCCTTGGGACACATTAACCTACGAGCAGTACTTC
NA	TRBD1	TRBJ2-1	TRBV7-6	CASSFRRGPYNEQFF	TGTGCCAGCAGCTTCCGCAGGGGGCCATACAATGAGCAGTTCTTC
NA	NA	TRBJ1-1	TRBV5-1	CASTVGENTEAFF	TGCGCCAGCACGGTAGGGGAGAACACTGAAGCTTTCTTT
NA	NA	TRBJ1-1	TRBV5-6	CASSLSRRTEAFF	TGTGCCAGCAGCTTGTCGCGGCGGACTGAAGCTTTCTTT
NA	NA	TRBJ2-3	TRBV9	CASSGMTNADTQYF	TGTGCCAGCAGCGGGATGACTAACGCAGATACGCAGTATTTT
once	TRBD2	TRBJ2-7	TRBV14	CASSPRLAGEQYF	TGTGCCAGCAGTCCCCGACTAGCGGGGGAGCAGTACTTC
NA	NA	TRBJ1-1	TRBV11-1	CASSFLDNTEAFF	TGTGCCAGCAGCTTTTTGGATAACACTGAAGCTTTCTTT
few	NA	TRBJ1-1	TRBV5-4	CASSPVRGGDTEAFF	TGTGCCAGCAGCCCTGTCCGCGGGGGAGACACTGAAGCTTTCTTT
NA	NA	TRBJ1-1	TRBV28	CASSFRSENTEAFF	TGTGCCAGCAGTTTTAGGTCAGAGAACACTGAAGCTTTCTTT
NA	NA	TRBJ1-1	TRBV19	CASSKWEGFDTEAFF	TGTGCCAGTAGTAAATGGGAGGGATTTGACACTGAAGCTTTCTTT
NA	NA	TRBJ2-7	TRBV7-3	CASSRRQSYEQYF	TGTGCCAGCAGCCGTCGTCAGTCCTACGAGCAGTACTTC
NA	TRBD1	TRBJ1-1	TRBV18	CASSPDRTNTEAFF	TGTGCCAGCTCACCGGACAGGACGAACACTGAAGCTTTCTTT
NA	NA	TRBJ1-1	TRBV11-1	CASSFSGQNTEAFF	TGTGCCAGCAGCTTCTCAGGGCAAAACACTGAAGCTTTCTTT